The rows below give T cell receptor beta chains drawn from one sample of a study of cytomegalovirus exposure and HLA in healthy donors. The repertoire was sequenced with immunoSEQ multiplex PCR; TCRdb's copy has only in-frame clones and lacks some. This sample carries 50,000 to 70,000 clones, 85% to 95% of them seen once, and the ten largest clones take 5.8%. The sequencing input was PBMCs. The receptors here all came from a woman between 18 and 29 years old in good health and CMV-seropositive. The CDR3 runs from the conserved cysteine through the conserved F or W. Fields, in order: D gene, J gene, clone size, V gene, CDR3 DNA, CDR3 protein. The D gene is left open where the match is weak. The size entry is marked missing in some rows and otherwise reads once, few, many or a size class.

>-|TRBJ1-1|-|TRBV7-6
TGTGCCAGCAGCTTAGGAGGGGCGGGGTCTGGTGAAGCTTTCTTT
CASSLGGAGSGEAFF
>TRBD2|TRBJ2-7|-|TRBV27
TGTGCCAGCAGTGAAGGCCCCGGGGGGGTATACGAGCAGTACTTC
CASSEGPGGVYEQYF
>TRBD2|TRBJ2-1|-|TRBV9
TGTGCCAGCAGCGTACATAGGGCTAGCGGGAACAATGAGCAGTTCTTC
CASSVHRASGNNEQFF
>TRBD2|TRBJ2-5|-|TRBV4-1
TGCGCCAGCAGCCAAGTAGCGGGGTCAAAAGAGACCCAGTACTTC
CASSQVAGSKETQYF
>-|TRBJ2-3|-|TRBV7-3
TGTGCCAGCAGCTTAACGGGGGGGCCAGATACGCAGTATTTT
CASSLTGGPDTQYF
>-|TRBJ1-5|-|TRBV21-1
TGTGCCATCCGGGGGACTATAAACCGAAGGGGATATACGCCCCAGCATTTT
CAIRGTINRRGYTPQHF
>-|TRBJ2-5|-|TRBV6-1
TGTGCCAGCAGTGAAGGCCCCTGGACTCAAGAGACCCAGTACTTC
CASSEGPWTQETQYF
>-|TRBJ2-2|-|TRBV15
TGTGCCACAGGACCGGGATACACCGGGGAGCTGTTTTTT
CATGPGYTGELFF
>TRBD2|TRBJ2-7|-|TRBV13
TGTGCCAGCAGCTTGGTAAGCGGGGACGAGCAGTACTTC
CASSLVSGDEQYF
>-|TRBJ2-2|-|TRBV28
TGTGCCAGCAGTTTCGTTAGCACCCCAAACACCGGGGAGCTGTTTTTT
CASSFVSTPNTGELFF
>-|TRBJ2-3|-|TRBV28
TGTGCCAGCAGTTTGCCGGGGGGCCGCACAGATACGCAGTATTTT
CASSLPGGRTDTQYF
>TRBD2|TRBJ2-7|-|TRBV20-1
TGCAGTGCCCCGGGAGGAAGTGAGCAGTACTTC
CSAPGGSEQYF
>TRBD1|TRBJ2-3|once|TRBV2
TGTGCCAGCAGTGACTCCGGGACAGACCTCACAGATACGCAGTATTTT
CASSDSGTDLTDTQYF
>TRBD1|TRBJ2-7|-|TRBV2
TGTGCCAGCAGTCTCGAGGGACAGGGGCCCTACGAGCAGTACTTC
CASSLEGQGPYEQYF
>TRBD1|TRBJ1-1|-|TRBV7-9
TGTGCCAGCAGCCCCGTGGGACAGCGACACTCGAACACTGAAGCTTTCTTT
CASSPVGQRHSNTEAFF
>-|TRBJ2-5|-|TRBV19
TGTGCCAGTAGTATATTTCAGGGTGCAGAGACCCAGTACTTC
CASSIFQGAETQYF
>TRBD2|TRBJ2-3|-|TRBV10-3
TGTGCCACCTCCGCGTGGCGGGAGTTTACAGATACGCAGTATTTT
CATSAWREFTDTQYF
>-|TRBJ1-6|-|TRBV4-3
TGCGCCAGCAGCCAAGGCCACGGGATGTCACCCCTCCACTTT
CASSQGHGMSPLHF
>TRBD1|TRBJ1-2|-|TRBV29-1
TGCAGCGTTGGCCACAGGGGGGATAGCTACACCTTC
CSVGHRGDSYTF
>-|TRBJ2-7|-|TRBV27
TGTGCCAGCAGTTTAATACAGGGGGGGTACGAGCAGTACTTC
CASSLIQGGYEQYF
>TRBD1|TRBJ2-1|-|TRBV19
TGTGCCAGTAGTGGGACAGGGGCCCCCTACAATGAGCAGTTCTTC
CASSGTGAPYNEQFF
>TRBD1|TRBJ1-2|-|TRBV14
TGTGCCAGCAGCCCGTACCATTCCGGGACAGGGGCGAATCCAGCTAACTATGGCTACACCTTC
CASSPYHSGTGANPANYGYTF
>-|TRBJ1-5|-|TRBV28
TGTGCCAGCAACCCCACTGGGGGCGCAGGCGATAATCAGCCCCAGCATTTT
CASNPTGGAGDNQPQHF
>-|TRBJ2-1|-|TRBV19
TGTGCCAGTAGTATAGGGGGTTGGGGGGTCTACAATGAGCAGTTCTTC
CASSIGGWGVYNEQFF
>-|TRBJ1-4|-|TRBV28
TGTGCCAGCAGTCAGGCAGGGGATTTAGAAAAACTGTTTTTT
CASSQAGDLEKLFF
>TRBD2|TRBJ2-1|-|TRBV7-9
TGTGCCAGCAGCCAAGCACTAGCGGGGGACAATGAGCAGTTCTTC
CASSQALAGDNEQFF